This T cell receptor beta chain was obtained from a study of CD8+CD57+ T cells in acquired aplastic anemia. It was genomic DNA that served as the template for profiling TCR beta VDJ and CDR3. TCRdb re-called the reads with MiXCR, one entry per CDR3 protein. This sample carries around 430,000 distinct CDR3 sequences, 25% to 40% of them seen once, and the ten largest clones take roughly 0.8%. This clonotype was seen just once. Its antigen remains unidentified. The study's findings and limits: Some 29 shared CD8+ CDR3s appeared highly expressed within patients' immunodominant clones.

CDR3 size: 15 residues. The trim removed 6 bases at V and 6 bases at J, leaving 9 bases unmatched. Patients picked for sequencing had shown CD8+CD57+ cell expansion detected by flow cytometry. Source material: sorted CD4+, CD8+, or CD8+CD57+ T cells (not recorded which) from PBMCs. The origin of this receptor is a human donor with aplastic anemia. The rearrangement uses TRBV12-3 or TRBV12-4 and TRBJ2-3, with TRBD2 matching over 10 bases. The CDR3 DNA reads TGTGCCAGCAGGTCTAGCGGGAGAGAAGCGGATACGCAGTATTTT. Protein sequence: CASRSSGREADTQYF.